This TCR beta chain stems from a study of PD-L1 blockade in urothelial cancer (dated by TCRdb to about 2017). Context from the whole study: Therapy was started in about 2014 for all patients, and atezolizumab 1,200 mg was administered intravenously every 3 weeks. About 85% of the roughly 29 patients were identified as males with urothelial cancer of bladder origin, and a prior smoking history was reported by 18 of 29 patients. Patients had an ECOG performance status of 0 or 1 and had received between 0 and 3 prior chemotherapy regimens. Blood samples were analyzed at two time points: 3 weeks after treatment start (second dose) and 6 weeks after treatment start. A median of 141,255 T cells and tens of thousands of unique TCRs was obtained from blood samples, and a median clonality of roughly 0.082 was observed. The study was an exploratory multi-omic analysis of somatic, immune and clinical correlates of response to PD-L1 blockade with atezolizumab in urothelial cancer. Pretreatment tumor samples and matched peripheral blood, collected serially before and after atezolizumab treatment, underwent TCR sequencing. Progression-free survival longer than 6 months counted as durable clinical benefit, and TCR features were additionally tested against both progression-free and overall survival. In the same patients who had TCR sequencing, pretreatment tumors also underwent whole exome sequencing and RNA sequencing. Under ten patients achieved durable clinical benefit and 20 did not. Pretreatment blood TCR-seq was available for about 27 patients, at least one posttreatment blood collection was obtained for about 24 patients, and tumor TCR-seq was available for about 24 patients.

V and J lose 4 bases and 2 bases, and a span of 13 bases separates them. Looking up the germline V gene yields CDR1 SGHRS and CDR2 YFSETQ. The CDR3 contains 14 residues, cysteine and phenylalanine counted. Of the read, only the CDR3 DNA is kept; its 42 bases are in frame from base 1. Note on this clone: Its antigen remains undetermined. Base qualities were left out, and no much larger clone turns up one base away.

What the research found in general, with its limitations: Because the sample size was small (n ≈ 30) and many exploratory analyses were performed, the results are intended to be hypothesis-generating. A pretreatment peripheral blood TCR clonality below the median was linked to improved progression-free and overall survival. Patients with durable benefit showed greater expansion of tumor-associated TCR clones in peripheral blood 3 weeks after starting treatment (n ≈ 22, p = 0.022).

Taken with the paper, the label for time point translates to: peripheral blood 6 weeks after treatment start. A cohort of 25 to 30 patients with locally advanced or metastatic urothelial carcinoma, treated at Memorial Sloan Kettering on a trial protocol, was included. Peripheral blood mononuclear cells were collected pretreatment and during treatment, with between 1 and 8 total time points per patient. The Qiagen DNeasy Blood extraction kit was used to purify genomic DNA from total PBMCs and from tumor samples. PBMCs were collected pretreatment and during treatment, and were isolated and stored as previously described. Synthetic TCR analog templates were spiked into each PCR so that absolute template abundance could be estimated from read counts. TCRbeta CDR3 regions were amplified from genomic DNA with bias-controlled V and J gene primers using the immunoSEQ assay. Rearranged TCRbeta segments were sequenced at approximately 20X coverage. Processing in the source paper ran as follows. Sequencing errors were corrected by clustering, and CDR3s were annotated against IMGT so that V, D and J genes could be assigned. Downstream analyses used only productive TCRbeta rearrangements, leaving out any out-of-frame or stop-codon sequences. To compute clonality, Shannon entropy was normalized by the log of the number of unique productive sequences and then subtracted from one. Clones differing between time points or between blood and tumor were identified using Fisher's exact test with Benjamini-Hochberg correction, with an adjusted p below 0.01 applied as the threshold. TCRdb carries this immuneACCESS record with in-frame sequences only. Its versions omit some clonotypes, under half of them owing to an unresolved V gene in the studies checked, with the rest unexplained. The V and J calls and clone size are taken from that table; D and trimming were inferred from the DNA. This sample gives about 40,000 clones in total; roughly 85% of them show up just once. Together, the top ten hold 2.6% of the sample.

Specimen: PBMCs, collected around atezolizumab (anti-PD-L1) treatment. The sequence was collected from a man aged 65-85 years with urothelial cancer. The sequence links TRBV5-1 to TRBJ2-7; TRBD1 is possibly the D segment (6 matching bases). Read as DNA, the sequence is TGCGCCAGCAGCAACCCAGGGGCCGCCTACGAGCAGTACTTC. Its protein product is CASSNPGAAYEQYF.